One sample yielded the 22 T cell receptor beta chains listed below, sequenced in a study of naive and memory T cell subsets. Blood and skin TCR RNA was reverse transcribed with alpha and beta constant primers. TCRdb re-called the 5' RACE reads with MiXCR, one entry per CDR3 protein. The repertoire has about 20,000 distinct CDR3 sequences, around 4.2% of them found once; the top ten carry over 7.5%. Whole-blood samples were roughly 2.7 ml of peripheral blood from healthy adult volunteers. Receptors originate from a male donor in good health.

This clonotype has at least ten counts. The V and J genes are TRBV6-2 or TRBV6-3 and TRBJ2-3; 16 bases agree with TRBD2. Germline loops: CDR1 MNHEY, CDR2 SVGEGT. V trimming: 5 bases; J trimming: 4 bases; junction bases outside the gene matches: 0. The CDR3 spans 15 residues. The chain's CDR3 is CASSGTSGGADTQYF. The CDR3 DNA follows: TGTGCCAGCAGTGGGACTAGCGGGGGGGCAGATACGCAGTATTTT.

This clonotype was found many times. The V gene is TRBV19, the J gene TRBJ2-7, with 8 bases fitting TRBD2. The CDR3 consists of 13 residues. The V segment lost 6 bases and the J segment 6 bases; nucleotides outside the gene matches: 7. Germline V gene lookup returns CDR1 LNHDA and CDR2 SQIVND (reference sequence). This chain's CDR3 is CASSSGGTFEQYF. In nucleotides, the CDR3 is TGTGCCAGTAGCTCGGGGGGGACATTCGAGCAGTACTTC.

Ten or more counts support this clonotype. The chain employs TRBV5-1 and TRBJ2-7, with D perhaps TRBD1 (5 bases). Germline assignment: CDR1 SGHRS and CDR2 YFSETQ. The germline V and J ends were trimmed by 4 bases and 6 bases, with 17 bases remaining between them. This CDR3 has 14 residues. The CDR3 here is CASSPQGLKGEQYF. The CDR3 nucleotides are TGCGCCAGCAGCCCGCAGGGTCTCAAGGGCGAGCAGTACTTC.

This clonotype was picked up many times. V and J are TRBV20-1 and TRBJ2-1; TRBD1 might be the D (6 bases). Germline loops: CDR1 DFQATT, CDR2 SNEGSKA (reference sequence). The ends were cut back, 1 base at V and 8 bases at J, with 9 bases in the middle. The CDR3 consists of 12 residues. CDR3 in DNA: TGCAGTGCTAGAGTTCCAGGGGATGAGCAGTTCTTC. It codes for CSARVPGDEQFF.

The sample holds many counts of this clonotype. The chain combines TRBV12-3 or TRBV12-4 with TRBJ2-1, with TRBD2 matching 7 bases. The CDR3 is 15 residues long. J was trimmed by 4 bases and V by 5 bases; bases with no gene match: 8. Here the CDR3 DNA reads TGTGCCAGCAGTCGATCGGGGGGAAAATACAATGAGCAGTTCTTC. Translating gives CASSRSGGKYNEQFF.

This clonotype came up a few times. The chain links TRBV7-9 to TRBJ2-5, with a tentative D call TRBD1 (5 bases). V lost 5 bases to trimming and J lost 5 bases, with 15 bases between them. Looked up from germline, CDR1 is SEHNR and CDR2 is FQNEAQ (reference sequence). The CDR3 loop spans 14 amino acids. In DNA form, the CDR3 reads TGTGCCAGCAGCGCGCAAGGGGCCGGGGAGACCCAGTACTTC. It is translated as CASSAQGAGETQYF.

This clonotype was seen repeatedly, ten times or more. The chain has TRBV7-2 and TRBJ2-1; TRBD2 aligns across 7 bases. V shed 1 base, J shed 1 base, and the junction held 4 bases outside the gene matches. Germline loops: CDR1 SGHTA, CDR2 FQGNSA. This CDR3 is 16 amino acids long. CDR3 amino acids: CASSLGPSGSYNEQFF. The CDR3 nucleotides are TGTGCCAGCAGCTTAGGCCCTAGCGGTTCCTACAATGAGCAGTTCTTC.

This clonotype was counted at least ten times. The rearrangement links TRBV5-1 to TRBJ1-3, with D maybe TRBD1 (5 bases). The CDR3 consists of 18 residues. The ends were cut back, 0 bases at V and 0 bases at J, with 16 bases in the middle. Per the germline V gene, CDR1 is SGHRS and CDR2 is YFSETQ. The CDR3 region is CASSLVGVEGSSGNTIYF. CDR3 bases: TGCGCCAGCAGCTTGGTAGGGGTTGAGGGCAGCTCTGGAAACACCATATATTTT.

This clonotype was seen ten or more times. The rearrangement uses TRBV12-3 or TRBV12-4 and TRBJ2-7; possibly TRBD2 for D (5 bases). V was trimmed by 3 bases and J by 6 bases, leaving 9 bases between them. The CDR3 has 12 amino acids. DNA for the CDR3: TGTGCCAGCAGTTTGGGAGTTGTCGAGCAGTACTTC. Its translation is CASSLGVVEQYF.

The table lists this clonotype with many counts. The rearrangement links TRBV28 to TRBJ2-1, with a tentative D call TRBD1 (5 bases). Germline-derived CDR1 and CDR2 are MDHEN and SYDVKM. V was cut by 6 bases and J by 6 bases, with 18 bases left in between. The CDR3 loop spans 15 amino acids. The CDR3 nucleotides are TGTGCCAGCAGCCCGTCCCCCGCCAGGGCCAATGAGCAGTTCTTC. Its translation: CASSPSPARANEQFF.

This clonotype occurred many times. The chain combines TRBV5-1 with TRBJ1-5; possible D gene TRBD1, 5 bases. V was cut by 4 bases and J by 3 bases, with 11 bases left in between. CDR1 is SGHRS, CDR2 YFSETQ, per germline. CDR3 size: 14 residues. The CDR3 loop is CASSPDGTNQPQHF. The CDR3 bases are TGCGCCAGCAGCCCGGACGGGACCAATCAGCCCCAGCATTTT.

This clonotype was recorded at least ten times. V and J are TRBV6-2 or TRBV6-3 and TRBJ2-5, with D possibly matching TRBD2 (6 bases). V was pared by 6 bases and J by 2 bases, with 13 bases between. This CDR3 contains 14 residues. Germline values: CDR1 MNHEY, CDR2 SVGEGT. CDR3 region: CASSQRGIQETQYF. The CDR3 region has the DNA TGTGCCAGCAGCCAACGGGGGATTCAAGAGACCCAGTACTTC.

V and J are TRBV4-3 and TRBJ2-2; 7 nucleotides agree with TRBD1. CDR3 length: 17 amino acids. The ends lost 3 bases at V and 3 bases at J; junction bases unmatched: 10. Germline values: CDR1 LGHNA, CDR2 YSLEER. This chain's CDR3 is CASSHVLTGFDTGELFF. The CDR3 coding sequence is TGCGCCAGCAGCCACGTGTTGACAGGGTTTGACACCGGGGAGCTGTTTTTT.

This clonotype was picked up many times. The chain recombines TRBV6-5 with TRBJ2-3; 7 positions match TRBD1. Germline assignment: CDR1 MNHEY and CDR2 SVGAGI. Trimming at V came to 4 bases and at J to 3 bases, leaving 4 bases not matched to a gene. This CDR3 is 14 amino acids long. Here the CDR3 DNA reads TGTGCCAGCAGTTTCGACAGGGAAACAGATACGCAGTATTTT. Amino acids: CASSFDRETDTQYF.

This clonotype showed up many times. The genes are TRBV6-4 and TRBJ2-3; 9 bases line up with TRBD2. The V segment lost 2 bases and the J segment 4 bases; nucleotides outside the gene matches: 1. There are 14 residues in the CDR3. The germline V gene has CDR1 MRHNA and CDR2 SNTAGT. The CDR3, as DNA: TGTGCCAGCAGTGACGCGGGGGGGCCAGATACGCAGTATTTT. Encoded protein: CASSDAGGPDTQYF.

This clonotype appeared many times. The chain is built from TRBV6-5 and TRBJ2-7, with D tentatively TRBD2 (6 bases). The V gene lost 6 bases and the J gene lost 2 bases, with 14 bases spanning the gap. The CDR3 is made up of 14 amino acids. The germline V gene encodes CDR1 MNHEY and CDR2 SVGAGI. The CDR3 DNA follows: TGTGCCAGCAGCGCCGGGAGCTTAACCTACGAGCAGTACTTC. Translating it yields CASSAGSLTYEQYF.

V usage is TRBV20-1 and J usage is TRBJ1-1; D unresolved. This CDR3 is 13 amino acids long. Germline CDR1 DFQATT, CDR2 SNEGSKA (reference sequence). Trimming removed 6 bases from V and 1 base from J, with 12 bases in between. CDR3 loop: CSAEQSPNTEAFF. DNA of the CDR3: TGCAGTGCGGAACAGTCACCGAACACTGAAGCTTTCTTT.

The chain joins TRBV29-1 to TRBJ1-4; TRBD1 is a possible D gene (5 bases). CDR1 is SQVTM and CDR2 is ANQGSEA in the germline V gene. This CDR3 has 13 residues. Trimming left V 6 bases short and J 4 bases short, with 12 bases between. The CDR3 loop reads CSVGTVGNEKLFF. DNA of the CDR3: TGCAGCGTGGGGACGGTCGGTAATGAAAAACTGTTTTTT.

This clonotype was detected ten times or more. The chain employs TRBV28 and TRBJ2-7, with 7 bases identical to TRBD1. J lost 0 bases, V lost 10 bases, and 6 bases had no gene match. CDR3 size: 13 residues. The V gene's germline CDR1 is MDHEN and CDR2 SYDVKM. The CDR3 nucleotides are TGTGCCACCCGGACAGGTGTCTCCTACGAGCAGTACTTC. Translated: CATRTGVSYEQYF.

In its sample, this clonotype was seen many times. The chain joins TRBV29-1 to TRBJ2-7; 11 bases map to TRBD1. CDR1 SQVTM and CDR2 ANQGSEA come from the germline V gene. J was trimmed by 2 bases and V by 7 bases; bases with no gene match: 7. CDR3 length: 14 residues. This chain's CDR3 is CSAAPGQGAYEQYF. The CDR3 DNA is TGCAGCGCCGCGCCGGGACAGGGGGCCTACGAGCAGTACTTC.

This clonotype was found many times. One end of the junction is discordant with germline, which a read error may explain. The CDR3 bases are TGTGCCAGCAGCTTCACGCCCCCTTTTGACGAAACATTT. Encoded protein: CASSFTPPFDETF. This chain connects TRBV7-2 to TRBJ2-3; D is ambiguous. The CDR3 runs 13 residues. In germline, CDR1 is SGHTA, CDR2 FQGNSA.

This clonotype was detected ten times or more. The chain uses TRBV6-2 or TRBV6-3 and TRBJ2-3; 8 bases fit TRBD1. The CDR3 length is 16 residues. Germline lookup yields CDR1 MNHEY and CDR2 SVGEGT. V shed 5 bases, J shed 5 bases, and the junction held 12 bases outside the gene matches. The CDR3: CASSPWGQENGDTQYF. The CDR3 DNA reads as TGTGCCAGCAGTCCCTGGGGACAGGAAAATGGAGATACGCAGTATTTT.